The entry below describes one T cell receptor beta chain. Its antigen is not known. Libraries were prepared by immunoSEQ multiplex PCR; TCRdb keeps only in-frame clonotypes and omits some of them. The sample lists millions of clones, 93% occurring once. The data were obtained in a study of shared clonotypes between healthy human individuals. Study-level information: A donor's plate count was three for CD4 naive and three for CD4 memory; CD8 naive had two and CD8 memory one. Points from the study as a whole: Approximately 4.5% was the fraction of naive CD4 clonotypes found shared across a few donors.

Naive CD8 populations comprised CD45RO-negative cells positively selected for CCR7, excluding terminally differentiated effector memory CD45RA+ cells. The CDR3 extends over 17 amino acids. Germline-derived CDR1 and CDR2 are PRHDT and FYEKMQ (reference sequence). The V gene lost 9 bases and the J gene lost 3 bases, with 23 bases spanning the gap. The TCR sequence derives from a man aged 18 to 30 in good health. Some clones in this sample may be carry-over from other donors' samples. The sequenced material came from naive CD8+ T cells from PBMCs. The rearrangement joins TRBV13 to TRBJ2-2; weak D call: TRBD1 (6 bases). In DNA, the CDR3 is TGTGCCAGTCGACAGGCCGACTACTCCTTCTACACCGGGGAGCTGTTTTTT. Its protein is CASRQADYSFYTGELFF.